Given below is one TCR beta chain in context. Authors' data handling: The authors estimated nucleated cell counts from reference gene primer amplification. Some clones are missing from TCRdb's copy, which holds only in-frame ones; the method was immunoSEQ multiplex PCR. That table furnishes V, J and clone size, whereas the DNA furnished D and trimming. The sample includes approximately 150,000 clones, about 91% seen only once; the top ten take about 1.6%. CDR3 size: 15 residues. V lost 0 bases to trimming and J lost 4 bases, with 13 bases between them. Germline V lookup: CDR1 SGHRS, CDR2 YFSETQ. This entry belongs to a study of blood T cell repertoires in COVID-19. As for the study in general: COVID-19 samples, acute and convalescent, were from the United States, Italy and Spain. In each case, the material was cDNA or gDNA derived from T cells, B-cell-depleted T cells, or PBMCs.

What was sequenced was peripheral blood. The receptor was isolated from a woman between 50 and 59 years old with acute or convalescent COVID-19. The rearrangement links TRBV5-1 to TRBJ1-1, with a weak D call TRBD1 (6 bases). As DNA, the CDR3 is TGCGCCAGCAGCTTGGAGGGGGGGCCGTTCACTGAAGCTTTCTTT. Its translation is CASSLEGGPFTEAFF. Full variable domain (outside the CDR3, taken from reference TRBV5-1 and TRBJ1-1): KAGVTQTPRYLIKTRGQQVTLSCSPISGHRSVSWYQQTPGQGLQFLFEYFSETQRNKGNFPGRFSGRQFSNSRSEMNVSTLELGDSALYLCASSLEGGPFTEAFFGQGTRLTVV.